The clone carrying this TCR beta chain was found once. V was cut by 3 bases and J by 3 bases, with 11 bases left in between. The CDR3 totals 14 residues. Germline lookup yields CDR1 KGHSH and CDR2 LQKENI. This sample was included in a study of blood T cell repertoires in COVID-19. Study processing details: Estimation of nucleated cell counts was performed using reference gene primer amplification. Sequencing used immunoSEQ multiplex PCR; TCRdb keeps in-frame clones, though not all of them. The V and J calls and the clone size are those of that table, but D and trimming were determined from the DNA. The table has some 380,000 clones, roughly 86% seen once.

The chain is built from TRBV18 and TRBJ1-2; D remains ambiguous. Source material: PBMCs or T cells enriched from blood (not recorded which). This TCR came from a woman in her forties with acute COVID-19. The chain's CDR3 is CASSPAAGYYGYTF. As DNA, the CDR3 is TGTGCCAGCTCACCCGCGGCCGGCTACTATGGCTACACCTTC.